This T cell receptor (beta chain) originates from a study of vaccination and CD4 T cells after COVID-19. Study overall: Two of the convalescents were Hispanic, and the group consisted of six males and four females. Study results and limitations: Relatively few convalescent patients were studied, without early post-infection timepoints.

Cultured CD4+ T cell DNA underwent sequencing with the Oncomine TCR Beta short-read assay. TCRdb called the PCR reads again in MiXCR, with one record for every CDR3 protein. The sample lists over 15,000 distinct CDR3 sequences; 65% to 85% were seen once. V was shortened by 8 bases and J by 3 bases, with 12 bases between the two germline ends. CDR3 length: 13 residues. Worth noting for this clonotype: Its antigen remains unidentified.

Treatment: approximately 9-day PBMC culture with coronavirus spike peptide pools or control peptides (ViraFEST assay). The receptor was derived from a human donor who had recovered from COVID-19. The specimen was CD4+ T cells from blood, cultured in vitro. V gene TRBV12-3 or TRBV12-4 combines with J gene TRBJ2-3; maybe TRBD2 (6 bases). This CDR3 reads CASPGGRTDTQYF. Written as DNA, the CDR3 is TGTGCCAGCCCCGGGGGAAGGACAGATACGCAGTATTTT.